This T cell receptor (beta chain) was recorded in a study of cytomegalovirus exposure and HLA in healthy donors. Whole-study context: Of all 400 or so donors who were genotyped, roughly 81% belonged to the Caucasian-associated ancestry cluster.

Regarding this clone: What it recognizes is unknown.

The germline gives CDR1 MNHEY, CDR2 SVGAGI. The V gene end was trimmed by 2 bases and the J gene end by 13 bases; junction bases not matched to a gene: 12. This CDR3 comprises 15 residues. The study's findings and limits: TCR beta V- and J-gene trimming, according to a later analysis, was linked to a missense DCLRE1C variant. A later analysis reportedly found that, within productive TCRs, an Asian-associated ancestry cluster had fewer N-insertions than the mean observed across the roughly 700 donors.

The study ran its PCR with 60 Vbeta and 13 Jbeta primers. The data were produced by immunoSEQ multiplex PCR, yet TCRdb's version contains in-frame clones alone and is incomplete. This table holds 110,000 to 150,000 clones. Though nominally healthy at sampling, donors likely had unrecorded immune exposures. The origin of this receptor is a man aged 35 to 55 in good health and CMV-seronegative. The rearrangement joins TRBV6-5 to TRBJ2-5; TRBD1 matches at 11 bases. Material for sequencing was PBMCs. The CDR3 sequence is CASSYGQGAVGGLYF. CDR3 sequence (DNA): TGTGCCAGCAGTTACGGACAGGGGGCGGTAGGCGGCTTGTACTTC.